The rows below give T cell receptor beta chains drawn from one sample of a study of blood T cell repertoires in COVID-19. TCRdb's table, derived via immunoSEQ multiplex PCR, lists solely in-frame clones and lacks some. Among some 20,000 clones listed, about 89% were seen once. The sample taken for sequencing was peripheral blood. The receptor set was obtained from a human donor in a cohort sampled during active COVID-19. Each CDR3 is given with its conserved first and last residue. D genes are given only for firm matches. Clone size is given for some rows only: seen once, a few or many times, or a class if the clone is expanded.

J | D | V | size | CDR3 | DNA
TRBJ2-1 | TRBD2 | TRBV5-1 | - | CASTQRGSGYNEQFF | TGCGCCAGCACTCAGCGGGGATCGGGGTACAATGAGCAGTTCTTC
TRBJ2-5 | TRBD1 | TRBV9 | - | CASSLGQSETQYF | TGTGCCAGCAGCTTGGGACAGTCAGAGACCCAGTACTTC
TRBJ1-1 | - | TRBV19 | - | CASTTTGTNTEAFF | TGTGCCAGTACCACAACAGGGACGAACACTGAAGCTTTCTTT
TRBJ2-2 | TRBD2 | TRBV5-4 | - | CASSLGGSPGELFF | TGTGCCAGCAGCTTGGGCGGGAGCCCCGGGGAGCTGTTTTTT
TRBJ1-2 | - | TRBV30 | - | CAWSVRGYGYTF | TGTGCCTGGAGTGTAAGAGGCTATGGCTACACCTTC
TRBJ1-3 | - | TRBV18 | - | CASSPTRSSGNTIYF | TGTGCCAGCTCACCAACACGGAGCTCTGGAAACACCATATATTTT
TRBJ2-2 | TRBD2 | TRBV4-3 | few | CASSAGGLASGELFF | TGCGCCAGCAGCGCGGGGGGACTAGCGTCCGGGGAGCTGTTTTTT
TRBJ2-7 | - | TRBV12-3/TRBV12-4 | - | CASSNFYEQYF | TGTGCCAGCAGCAATTTCTACGAGCAGTACTTC
TRBJ2-1 | - | TRBV3-1/TRBV3-2 | medium-sized | CASSQGGAYNEQFF | TGTGCCAGCAGCCAAGGGGGGGCCTACAATGAGCAGTTCTTC
TRBJ1-2 | TRBD1 | TRBV4-3 | - | CASSTHRGEGYTF | TGCGCCAGCAGCACCCACAGGGGTGAGGGCTACACCTTC
TRBJ1-2 | - | TRBV28 | - | CASSPSSYGYTF | TGTGCCAGCAGCCCTTCTTCCTATGGCTACACCTTC
TRBJ2-1 | - | TRBV5-1 | - | CASSLDGRKYNEQFF | TGCGCCAGCAGCTTGGATGGCAGAAAATACAATGAGCAGTTCTTC
TRBJ2-7 | - | TRBV28 | - | CASTSRVGEQYF | TGTGCCAGCACCTCCCGCGTCGGCGAGCAGTACTTC
TRBJ1-2 | - | TRBV27 | - | CASSSTGQGGYTF | TGTGCCAGCAGTTCAACAGGCCAGGGCGGCTACACCTTC
TRBJ1-2 | - | TRBV4-3 | - | CASSQETGRNYGYTF | TGCGCCAGCAGCCAAGAAACAGGGAGAAACTATGGCTACACCTTC
TRBJ2-6 | - | TRBV30 | - | CACGRSGANVLTF | TGTGCCTGCGGTCGCTCTGGGGCCAACGTCCTGACTTTC
TRBJ2-2 | - | TRBV11-2 | - | CASSYRTGELFF | TGTGCCAGCAGCTACAGAACCGGGGAGCTGTTTTTT
TRBJ1-6 | - | TRBV6-6 | - | CASSHQDTRSSYNSPLHF | TGTGCCAGCAGTCACCAGGACACCCGGAGCTCCTATAATTCACCCCTCCACTTT
TRBJ2-2 | TRBD2 | TRBV19 | - | CASSITGGFSLNTGELFF | TGTGCCAGTAGTATCACGGGGGGGTTCAGTTTGAACACCGGGGAGCTGTTTTTT
TRBJ1-2 | - | TRBV3-1/TRBV3-2 | - | CASSQGVVGGNYGYTF | TGTGCCAGCAGCCAAGGTGTTGTGGGGGGTAACTATGGCTACACCTTC
TRBJ1-6 | - | TRBV25-1 | - | CASRQTGFDSPLHF | TGTGCCAGCAGGCAAACAGGGTTCGATTCACCCCTCCACTTT
TRBJ1-3 | TRBD1 | TRBV3-1/TRBV3-2 | - | CASSQDATGRGNTIYF | TGTGCCAGCAGCCAAGACGCGACAGGGCGCGGAAACACCATATATTTT
TRBJ1-2 | - | TRBV6-2/TRBV6-3 | - | CASSKTFGYTF | TGTGCCAGCAGCAAGACTTTTGGCTACACCTTC
TRBJ1-1 | TRBD1 | TRBV11-2 | - | CASSSQGFWAFF | TGTGCCAGCAGCTCACAGGGGTTTTGGGCTTTCTTT
TRBJ2-3 | TRBD2 | TRBV10-1 | - | CASSEYGLAGAHRTNTDTQYF | TGCGCCAGCAGTGAGTACGGACTAGCGGGAGCCCATCGGACTAACACAGATACGCAGTATTTT
TRBJ1-1 | - | TRBV3-1/TRBV3-2 | - | CASSPRTAMNTEAFF | TGTGCCAGCAGCCCTCGGACAGCAATGAACACTGAAGCTTTCTTT
TRBJ1-1 | TRBD1 | TRBV2 | few | CASRRTGVTNTEAFF | TGTGCCAGCCGGAGGACAGGGGTTACTAACACTGAAGCTTTCTTT
TRBJ1-5 | - | TRBV3-1/TRBV3-2 | once | CASSLPGEPQHF | TGTGCCAGCAGCTTACCGGGGGAGCCCCAGCATTTT
TRBJ1-3 | - | TRBV6-1 | - | CASSESLFRVSGNTIYF | TGTGCCAGCAGTGAATCGCTCTTCCGGGTCTCTGGAAACACCATATATTTT
TRBJ1-2 | TRBD1 | TRBV6-5 | - | CASSYSYRGSNYGYTF | TGTGCCAGCAGTTACTCCTACAGGGGGTCTAACTATGGCTACACCTTC
TRBJ2-2 | - | TRBV7-2 | once | CASRPPTGRTTGELFF | TGTGCCAGCAGACCTCCGACAGGCCGAACCACCGGGGAGCTGTTTTTT
TRBJ1-2 | TRBD1 | TRBV9 | - | CASSVGGTGGGIGYGYTF | TGTGCCAGCAGCGTAGGCGGGACAGGGGGAGGAATAGGCTATGGCTACACCTTC
TRBJ2-5 | TRBD2 | TRBV4-3 | - | CASSQGLAGGQETQYF | TGCGCCAGCAGCCAGGGACTAGCGGGGGGGCAAGAGACCCAGTACTTC
TRBJ2-5 | - | TRBV24-1 | - | CATEGDTAVRTQYF | TGTGCCACTGAGGGGGACACCGCGGTTAGGACCCAGTACTTC
TRBJ2-5 | TRBD1 | TRBV18 | - | CASSRHRGDFQETQYF | TGTGCCAGCTCACGTCACAGGGGAGACTTTCAAGAGACCCAGTACTTC
TRBJ1-5 | TRBD1 | TRBV19 | - | CASSSGQGGLHQPQHF | TGTGCCAGTAGCTCCGGACAGGGTGGGCTCCATCAGCCCCAGCATTTT
TRBJ2-5 | TRBD2 | TRBV10-3 | - | CAISESHGSGGRKETQYF | TGTGCCATCAGTGAGTCGCATGGTAGCGGGGGGAGGAAAGAGACCCAGTACTTC
TRBJ1-2 | - | TRBV4-2 | once | CASSPRGGGGNYGYTF | TGTGCCAGCAGCCCGAGGGGGGGCGGAGGGAACTATGGCTACACCTTC
TRBJ2-1 | TRBD1 | TRBV11-2 | - | CASSVGTGTRNEQFF | TGTGCCAGCAGCGTGGGGACAGGGACTCGCAATGAGCAGTTCTTC
TRBJ2-1 | - | TRBV27 | - | CASSFTGLSDEQFF | TGTGCCAGCAGTTTTACAGGCCTCTCGGATGAGCAGTTCTTC
TRBJ1-3 | - | TRBV28 | - | CASTLPGSGNTIYF | TGTGCCAGCACCTTGCCGGGTTCAGGAAACACCATATATTTT
TRBJ2-1 | TRBD2 | TRBV6-5 | - | CASSLAGEGEQFF | TGTGCCAGCAGTTTAGCGGGAGAAGGTGAGCAGTTCTTC
TRBJ2-6 | TRBD2 | TRBV7-2 | - | CASSLEKTSGISGANVLTF | TGTGCCAGCAGCTTAGAAAAGACTAGCGGGATCTCTGGGGCCAACGTCCTGACTTTC
TRBJ2-5 | - | TRBV3-1/TRBV3-2 | - | CASSQDGTYQETQYF | TGTGCCAGCAGCCAAGACGGGACATACCAAGAGACCCAGTACTTC
TRBJ2-1 | TRBD1 | TRBV6-5 | - | CASTQRTGIGEQFF | TGTGCCAGCACACAAAGGACAGGGATCGGTGAGCAGTTCTTC
TRBJ2-2 | - | TRBV24-1 | once | CATSDPGLKMSRPGELFF | TGTGCCACCAGTGACCCGGGACTCAAAATGAGTCGGCCCGGGGAGCTGTTTTTT
TRBJ2-2 | TRBD2 | TRBV6-2/TRBV6-3 | - | CASSYTREGRTGELFF | TGTGCCAGCAGTTATACACGGGAGGGCCGTACCGGGGAGCTGTTTTTT